A single sample gave rise to the 3 T cell receptor beta chains below, sequenced in a study of blood T cells in healthy people across ages. With a J-beta primer mix and a sample-barcoded 5' primer, a second PCR ran roughly 7 to 11 cycles. TCRdb itself ran the 5' RACE reads through MiXCR, one entry per CDR3 protein. The repertoire holds 1 million or so distinct CDR3 sequences, about 25% seen once, with 0.75% in the top ten. These data were also reused for a study on T cells of mothers and their children.

Sequenced sample: blood. These receptors came from a girl aged 2 to 10 in good health.

The genes are TRBV12-3 or TRBV12-4 and TRBJ2-1; D possibly corresponds to TRBD1 (6 bases). Trimming left V 4 bases short and J 0 bases short, with 16 bases between. The CDR3 extends over 17 amino acids. The CDR3 DNA is TGTGCCAGCAGTTCCCAAACAGGGACACACTCCTACAATGAGCAGTTCTTC. This encodes CASSSQTGTHSYNEQFF.

The rearrangement joins TRBV6-2 or TRBV6-3 to TRBJ1-2; 10 bases agree with TRBD1. This CDR3 has 14 amino acids. Per germline, CDR1 MNHEY and CDR2 SVGEGT. Germline trimming cut 2 bases from V and 7 bases from J; bases unmatched to any gene: 4. CDR3 coding DNA: TGTGCCAGCAGTTACGGGGACAGGGGTGTTGGCTACACCTTC. Translating gives CASSYGDRGVGYTF.

This clonotype has a handful of counts. The rearrangement joins TRBV7-9 to TRBJ1-1; D might be TRBD1 (6 bases). The CDR3 is 14 residues long. The germline V gene encodes CDR1 SEHNR and CDR2 FQNEAQ (reference sequence). Trimming took off 2 bases at V and 4 bases at J, with 11 bases between the two ends. DNA for the CDR3: TGTGCCAGCAGCTTAACAGGGACCTCCACTGAAGCTTTCTTT. Translating gives CASSLTGTSTEAFF.